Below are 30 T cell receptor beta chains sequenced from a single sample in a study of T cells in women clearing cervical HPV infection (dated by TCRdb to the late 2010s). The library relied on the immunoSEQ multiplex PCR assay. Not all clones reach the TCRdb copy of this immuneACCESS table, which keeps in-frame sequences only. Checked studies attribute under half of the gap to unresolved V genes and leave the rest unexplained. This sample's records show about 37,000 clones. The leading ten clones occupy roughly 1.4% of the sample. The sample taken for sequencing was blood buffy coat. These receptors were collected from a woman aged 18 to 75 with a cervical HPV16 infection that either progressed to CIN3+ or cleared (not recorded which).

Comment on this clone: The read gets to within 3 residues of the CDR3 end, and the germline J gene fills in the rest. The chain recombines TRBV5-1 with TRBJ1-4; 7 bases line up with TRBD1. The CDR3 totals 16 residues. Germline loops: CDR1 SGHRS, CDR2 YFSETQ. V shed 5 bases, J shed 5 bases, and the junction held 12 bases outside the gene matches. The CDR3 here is CASRLDRGGGNEKLFF. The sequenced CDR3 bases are TGCGCCAGCAGACTTGACCGAGGGGGCGGAAATGAAAAA.

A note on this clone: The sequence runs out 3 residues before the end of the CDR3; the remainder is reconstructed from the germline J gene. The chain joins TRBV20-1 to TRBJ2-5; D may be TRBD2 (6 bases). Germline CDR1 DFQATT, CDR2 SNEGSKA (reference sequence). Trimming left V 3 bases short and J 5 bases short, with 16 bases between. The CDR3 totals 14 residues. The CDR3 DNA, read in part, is TGCAGTGCTAGGGCGACTAGAGGGGTGGAGACC. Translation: CSARATRGVET. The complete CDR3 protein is CSARATRGVETQYF.

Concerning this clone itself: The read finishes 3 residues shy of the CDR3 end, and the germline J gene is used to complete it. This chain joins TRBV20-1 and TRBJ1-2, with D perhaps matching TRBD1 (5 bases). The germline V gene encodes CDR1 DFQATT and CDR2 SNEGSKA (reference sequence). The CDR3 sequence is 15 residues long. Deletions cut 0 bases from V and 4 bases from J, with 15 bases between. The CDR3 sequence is CSAREPSTGLYGYTF. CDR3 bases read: TGCAGTGCTAGAGAACCATCCACGGGACTCTATGGC.

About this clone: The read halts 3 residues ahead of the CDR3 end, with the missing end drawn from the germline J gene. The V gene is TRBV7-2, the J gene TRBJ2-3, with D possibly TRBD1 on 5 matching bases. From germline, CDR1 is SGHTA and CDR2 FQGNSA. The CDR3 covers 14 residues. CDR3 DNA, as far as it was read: TGTGCCAGCAGCTTAGATTCCGCAGGGATCGCG. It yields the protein CASSLDSAGIA. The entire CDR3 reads CASSLDSAGIAQYF.

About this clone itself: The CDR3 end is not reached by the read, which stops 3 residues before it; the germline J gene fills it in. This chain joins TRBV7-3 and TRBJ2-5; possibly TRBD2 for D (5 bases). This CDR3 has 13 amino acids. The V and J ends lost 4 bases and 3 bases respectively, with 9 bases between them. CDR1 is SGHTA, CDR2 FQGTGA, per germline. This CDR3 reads CASSSRTEETQYF. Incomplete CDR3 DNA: TGTGCCAGCAGCTCCCGGACTGAAGAGACC.

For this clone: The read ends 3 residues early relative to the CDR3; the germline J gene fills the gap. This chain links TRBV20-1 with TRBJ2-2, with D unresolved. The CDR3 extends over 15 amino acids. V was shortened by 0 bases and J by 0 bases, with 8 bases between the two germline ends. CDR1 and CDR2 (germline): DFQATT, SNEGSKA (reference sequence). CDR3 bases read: TGCAGTGCTAGAGATCCCTATGCGAACACCGGGGAG. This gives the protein CSARDPYANTGE. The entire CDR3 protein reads CSARDPYANTGELFF.

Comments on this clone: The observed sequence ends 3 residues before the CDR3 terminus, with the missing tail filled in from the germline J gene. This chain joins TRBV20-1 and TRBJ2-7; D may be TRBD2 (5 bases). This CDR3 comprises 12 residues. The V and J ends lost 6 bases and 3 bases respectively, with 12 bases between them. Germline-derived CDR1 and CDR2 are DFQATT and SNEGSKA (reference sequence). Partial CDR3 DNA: TGCAGTGCAAAAACTAGAGGCTACGAG. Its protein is CSAKTRGYE. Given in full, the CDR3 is CSAKTRGYEQYF.

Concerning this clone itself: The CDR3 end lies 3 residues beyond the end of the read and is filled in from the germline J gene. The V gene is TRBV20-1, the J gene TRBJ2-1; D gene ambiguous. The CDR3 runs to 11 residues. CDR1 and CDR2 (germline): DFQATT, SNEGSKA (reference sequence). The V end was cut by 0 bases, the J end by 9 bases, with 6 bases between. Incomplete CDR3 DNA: TGCAGTGCTAGAGACACAATTGAG. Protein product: CSARDTIE. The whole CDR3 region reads CSARDTIEQFF.

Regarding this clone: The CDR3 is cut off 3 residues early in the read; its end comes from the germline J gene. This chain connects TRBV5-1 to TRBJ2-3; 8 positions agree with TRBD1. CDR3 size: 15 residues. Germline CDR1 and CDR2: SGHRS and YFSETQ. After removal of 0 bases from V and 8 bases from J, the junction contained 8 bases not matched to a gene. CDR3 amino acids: CASSLDGQGGGTQYF. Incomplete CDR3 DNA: TGCGCCAGCAGCTTGGATGGACAGGGAGGAGGTACG. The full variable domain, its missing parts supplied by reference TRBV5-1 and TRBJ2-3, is KAGVTQTPRYLIKTRGQQVTLSCSPISGHRSVSWYQQTPGQGLQFLFEYFSETQRNKGNFPGRFSGRQFSNSRSEMNVSTLELGDSALYLCASSLDGQGGGTQYFGPGTRLTVL.

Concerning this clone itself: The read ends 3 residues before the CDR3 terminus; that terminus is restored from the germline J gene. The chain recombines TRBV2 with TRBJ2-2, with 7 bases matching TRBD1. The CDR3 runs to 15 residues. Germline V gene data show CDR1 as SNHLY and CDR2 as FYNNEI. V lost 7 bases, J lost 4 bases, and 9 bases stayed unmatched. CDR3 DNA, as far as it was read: TGTGCCAGCACCCTAAGACAGGGCGGCACCGGGGAG. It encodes CASTLRQGGTGE. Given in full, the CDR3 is CASTLRQGGTGELFF.

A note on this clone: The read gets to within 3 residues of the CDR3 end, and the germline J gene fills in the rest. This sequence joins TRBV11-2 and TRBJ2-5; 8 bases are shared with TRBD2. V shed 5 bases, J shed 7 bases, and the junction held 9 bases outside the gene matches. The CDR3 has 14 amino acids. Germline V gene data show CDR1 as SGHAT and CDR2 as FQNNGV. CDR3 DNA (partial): TGTGCCAGCAGCCGACCGGGGACTAGGGGGACC. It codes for CASSRPGTRGT. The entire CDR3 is CASSRPGTRGTQYF. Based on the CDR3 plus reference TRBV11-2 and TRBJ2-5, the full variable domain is EAGVAQSPRYKIIEKRQSVAFWCNPISGHATLYWYQQILGQGPKLLIQFQNNGVVDDSQLPKDRFSAERLKGVDSTLKIQPAKLEDSAVYLCASSRPGTRGTQYFGPGTRLLVL.

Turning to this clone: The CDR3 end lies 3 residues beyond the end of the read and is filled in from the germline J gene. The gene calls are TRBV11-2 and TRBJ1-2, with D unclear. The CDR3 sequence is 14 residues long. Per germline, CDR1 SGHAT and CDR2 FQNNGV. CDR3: CASSLDPISRGYTF. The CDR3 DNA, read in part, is TGTGCCAGCAGCTTAGACCCAATCTCACGGGGC.

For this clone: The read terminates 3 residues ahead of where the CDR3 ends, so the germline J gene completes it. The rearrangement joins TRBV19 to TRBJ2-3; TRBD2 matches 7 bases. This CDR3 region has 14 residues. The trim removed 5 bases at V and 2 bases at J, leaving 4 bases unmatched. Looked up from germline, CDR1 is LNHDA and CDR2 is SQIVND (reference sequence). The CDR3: CASSQAGVTDTQYF. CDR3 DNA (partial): TGTGCCAGTAGTCAGGCGGGAGTCACAGATACG.

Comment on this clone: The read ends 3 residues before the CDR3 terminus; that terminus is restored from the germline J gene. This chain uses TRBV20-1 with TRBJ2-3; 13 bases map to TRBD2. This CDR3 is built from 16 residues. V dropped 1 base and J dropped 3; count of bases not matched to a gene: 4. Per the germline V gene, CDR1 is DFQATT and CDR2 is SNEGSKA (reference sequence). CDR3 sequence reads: CSARGTSGSGTDTQYF. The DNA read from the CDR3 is TGCAGTGCTAGAGGGACTAGCGGGAGTGGGACAGATACG.

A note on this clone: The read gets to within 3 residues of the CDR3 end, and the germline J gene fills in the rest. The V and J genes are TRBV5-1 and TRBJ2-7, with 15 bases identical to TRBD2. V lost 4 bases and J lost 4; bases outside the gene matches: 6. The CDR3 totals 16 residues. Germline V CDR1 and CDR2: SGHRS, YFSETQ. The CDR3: CASSTGLAGGRYEQYF. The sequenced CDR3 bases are TGCGCCAGCAGCACAGGACTAGCGGGAGGGCGGTACGAG.

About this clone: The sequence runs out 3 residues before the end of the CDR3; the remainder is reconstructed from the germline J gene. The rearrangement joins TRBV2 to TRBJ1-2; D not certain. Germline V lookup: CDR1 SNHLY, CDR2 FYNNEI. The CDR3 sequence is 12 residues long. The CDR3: CASSEDYPSYTF. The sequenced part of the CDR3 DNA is TGTGCCAGCAGTGAAGATTACCCTAGC.

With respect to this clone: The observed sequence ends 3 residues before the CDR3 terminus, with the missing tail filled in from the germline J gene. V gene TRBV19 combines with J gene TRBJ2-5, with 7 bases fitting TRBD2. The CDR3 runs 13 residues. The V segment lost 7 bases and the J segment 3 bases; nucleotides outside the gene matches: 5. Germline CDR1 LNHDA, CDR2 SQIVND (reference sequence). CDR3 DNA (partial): TGTGCCAGTAATCATCGGGGGGAAGAGACC. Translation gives CASNHRGEET. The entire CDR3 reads CASNHRGEETQYF.

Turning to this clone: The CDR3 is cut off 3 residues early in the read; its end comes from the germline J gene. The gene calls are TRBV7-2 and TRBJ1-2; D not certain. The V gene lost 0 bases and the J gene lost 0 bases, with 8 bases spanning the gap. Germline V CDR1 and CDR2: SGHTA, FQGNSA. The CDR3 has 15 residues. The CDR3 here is CASSLAGGPNYGYTF. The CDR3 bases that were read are TGTGCCAGCAGCTTAGCAGGCGGGCCTAACTATGGC.

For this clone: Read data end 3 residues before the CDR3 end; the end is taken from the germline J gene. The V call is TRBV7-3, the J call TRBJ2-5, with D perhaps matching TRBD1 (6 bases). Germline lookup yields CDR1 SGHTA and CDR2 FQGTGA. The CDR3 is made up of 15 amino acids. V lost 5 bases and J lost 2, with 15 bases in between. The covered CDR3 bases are TGTGCCAGCAGCCTCGGCCGGACAGTTCAAGAGACC. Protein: CASSLGRTVQET. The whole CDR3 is CASSLGRTVQETQYF. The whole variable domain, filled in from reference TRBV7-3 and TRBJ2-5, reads GAGVSQTPSNKVTEKGKYVELRCDPISGHTALYWYRQSLGQGPEFLIYFQGTGAADDSGLPNDRFFAVRPEGSVSTLKIQRTERGDSAVYLCASSLGRTVQETQYFGPGTRLLVL.

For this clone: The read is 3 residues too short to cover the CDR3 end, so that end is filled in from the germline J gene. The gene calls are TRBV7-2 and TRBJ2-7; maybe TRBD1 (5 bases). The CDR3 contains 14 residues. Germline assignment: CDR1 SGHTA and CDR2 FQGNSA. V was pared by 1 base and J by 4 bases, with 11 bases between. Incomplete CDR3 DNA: TGTGCCAGCAGCTTAGGGGGCGTGGAATACGAG. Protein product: CASSLGGVEYE. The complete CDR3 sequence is CASSLGGVEYEQYF. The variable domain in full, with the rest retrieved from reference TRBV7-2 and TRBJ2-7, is GAGVSQSPSNKVTEKGKDVELRCDPISGHTALYWYRQSLGQGLEFLIYFQGNSAPDKSGLPSDRFSAERTGGSVSTLTIQRTQQEDSAVYLCASSLGGVEYEQYFGPGTRLTVT.

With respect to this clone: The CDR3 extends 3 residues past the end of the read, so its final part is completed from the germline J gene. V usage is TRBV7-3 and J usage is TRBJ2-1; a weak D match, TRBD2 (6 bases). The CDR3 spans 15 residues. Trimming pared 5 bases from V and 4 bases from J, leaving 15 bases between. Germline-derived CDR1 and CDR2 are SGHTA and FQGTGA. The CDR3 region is CASSPQAGSYNEQFF. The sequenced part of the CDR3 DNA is TGTGCCAGCAGCCCCCAGGCGGGGTCTTACAATGAG.

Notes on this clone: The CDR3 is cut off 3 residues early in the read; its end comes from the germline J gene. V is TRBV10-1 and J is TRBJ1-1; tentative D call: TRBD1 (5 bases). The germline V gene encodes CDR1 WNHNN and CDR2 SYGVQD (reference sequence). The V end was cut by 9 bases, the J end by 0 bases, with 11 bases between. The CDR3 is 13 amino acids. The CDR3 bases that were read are TGCGCCAGTCGACAGAGCATGAACACTGAA. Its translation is CASRQSMNTE. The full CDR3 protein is CASRQSMNTEAFF.

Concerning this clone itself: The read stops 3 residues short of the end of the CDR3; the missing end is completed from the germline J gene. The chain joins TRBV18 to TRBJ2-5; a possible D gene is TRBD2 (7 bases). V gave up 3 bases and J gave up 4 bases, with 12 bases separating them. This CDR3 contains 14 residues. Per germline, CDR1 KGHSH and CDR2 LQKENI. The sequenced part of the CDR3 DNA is TGTGCCAGCTCACCCGGCGGGGGCAGAGAGACC. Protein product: CASSPGGGRET. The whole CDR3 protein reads CASSPGGGRETQYF.

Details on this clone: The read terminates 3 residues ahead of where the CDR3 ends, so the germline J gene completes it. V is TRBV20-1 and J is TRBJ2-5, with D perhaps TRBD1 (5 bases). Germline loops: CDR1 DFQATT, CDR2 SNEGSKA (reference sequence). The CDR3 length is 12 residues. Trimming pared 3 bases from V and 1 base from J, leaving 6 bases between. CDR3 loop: CSASTGQETQYF. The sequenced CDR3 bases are TGCAGTGCTAGTACAGGCCAAGAGACC.

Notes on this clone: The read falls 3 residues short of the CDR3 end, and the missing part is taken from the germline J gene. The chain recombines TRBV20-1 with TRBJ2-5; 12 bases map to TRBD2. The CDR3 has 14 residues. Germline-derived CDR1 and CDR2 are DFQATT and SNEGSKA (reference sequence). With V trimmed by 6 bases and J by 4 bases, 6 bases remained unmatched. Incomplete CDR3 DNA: TGCAGTGCCGCTAGCGGGGGGGATCGAGAGACC. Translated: CSAASGGDRET. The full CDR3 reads CSAASGGDRETQYF.

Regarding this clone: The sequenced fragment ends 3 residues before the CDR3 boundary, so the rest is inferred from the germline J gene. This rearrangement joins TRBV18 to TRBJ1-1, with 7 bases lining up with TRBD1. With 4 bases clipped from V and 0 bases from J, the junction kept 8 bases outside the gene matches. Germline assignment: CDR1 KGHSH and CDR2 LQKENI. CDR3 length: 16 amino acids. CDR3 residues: CASSLPGQKLNTEAFF. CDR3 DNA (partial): TGTGCCAGCTCACTGCCGGGACAGAAATTGAACACTGAA.

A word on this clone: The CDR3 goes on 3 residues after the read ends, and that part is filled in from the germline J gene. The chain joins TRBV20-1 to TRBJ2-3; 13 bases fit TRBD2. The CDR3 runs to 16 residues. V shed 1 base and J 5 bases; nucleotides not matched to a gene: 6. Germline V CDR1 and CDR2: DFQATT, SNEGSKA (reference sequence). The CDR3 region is CSARGRTSGGLDTQYF. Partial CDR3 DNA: TGCAGTGCTAGAGGACGGACTAGCGGGGGTCTAGATACG.

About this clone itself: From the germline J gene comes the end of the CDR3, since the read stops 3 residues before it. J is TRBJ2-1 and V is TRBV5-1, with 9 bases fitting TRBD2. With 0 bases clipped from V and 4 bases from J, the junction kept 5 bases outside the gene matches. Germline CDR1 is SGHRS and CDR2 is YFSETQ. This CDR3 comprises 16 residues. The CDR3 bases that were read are TGCGCCAGCAGCTTGGCCAACGCGGGAGGGTACAATGAG. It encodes CASSLANAGGYNE. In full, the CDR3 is CASSLANAGGYNEQFF.

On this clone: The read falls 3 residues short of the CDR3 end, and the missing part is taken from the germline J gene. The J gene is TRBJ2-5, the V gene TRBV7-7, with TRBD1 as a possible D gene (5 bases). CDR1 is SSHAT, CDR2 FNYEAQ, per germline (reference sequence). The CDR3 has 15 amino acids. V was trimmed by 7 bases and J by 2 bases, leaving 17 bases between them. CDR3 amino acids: CASTDIGQGQETQYF. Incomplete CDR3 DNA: TGTGCCAGCACGGACATCGGGCAGGGACAAGAGACC.

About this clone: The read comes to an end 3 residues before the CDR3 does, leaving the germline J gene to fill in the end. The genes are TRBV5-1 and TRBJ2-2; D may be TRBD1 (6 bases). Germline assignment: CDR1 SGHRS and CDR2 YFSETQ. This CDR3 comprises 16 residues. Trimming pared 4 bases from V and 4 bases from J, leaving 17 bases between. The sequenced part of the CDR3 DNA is TGCGCCAGCAGCCCGGGGACACTCGGGGCCACCGGGGAG. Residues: CASSPGTLGATGE. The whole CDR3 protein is CASSPGTLGATGELFF.